The T cell receptor beta chain under discussion was sequenced for a study of blood T cell repertoires in COVID-19. Repertoires were generated with immunoSEQ multiplex PCR, while TCRdb's copy carries only in-frame clones and drops some. The table records 250,000 to 300,000 clones, about 88% of them present only once. The CDR3 totals 15 residues. Germline CDR1 and CDR2: LNHDA and SQIVND (reference sequence). V lost 3 bases and J lost 8; bases outside the gene matches: 10. The source material was peripheral blood. The V call is TRBV19, the J call TRBJ1-2, with 9 bases that match TRBD1. The sequence came from a woman between 65 and 79 years old with COVID-19, enrolled during active disease. CDR3 protein: CASSMEAGTGRGYTF. In DNA, the CDR3 is TGTGCCAGTAGTATGGAGGCCGGGACAGGGCGCGGCTACACCTTC.